A selection of T cell receptor beta chains follows, all from one sample in a study of PD-L1 blockade in urothelial cancer. Libraries were prepared by immunoSEQ multiplex PCR; TCRdb keeps only in-frame clonotypes and omits some of them. The profile shows approximately 100,000 clones, about 89% of them singletons. Sequenced material: PBMCs, taken around atezolizumab (anti-PD-L1) treatment. The source of these receptors is a woman aged 80 or over with urothelial cancer. The conserved cysteine and the conserved F or W are not part of the CDR3 here.

j_call: TRBJ1-5; cdr3_length: 15; v_call: TRBV19; cdr3_aa: ASSASLRQGSGQPQH
j_call: TRBJ2-7; cdr3_length: 11; v_call: TRBV5-1; cdr3_aa: ASSPPGFLEQY
j_call: TRBJ2-7; cdr3_length: 13; v_call: TRBV28; cdr3_aa: ASTPGGRLRVEQY
j_call: TRBJ2-1; cdr3_length: 12; v_call: TRBV12-5; cdr3_aa: ASGSKRDYNEQF
j_call: TRBJ1-3; cdr3_length: 13; v_call: TRBV7-2; cdr3_aa: ASSFGTGTSGGIY
j_call: TRBJ1-1; cdr3_length: 11; v_call: TRBV13; cdr3_aa: ASSKGRGTEAF
j_call: TRBJ2-5; cdr3_length: 14; v_call: TRBV4-2; cdr3_aa: ASSQAAGLGGETQY
j_call: TRBJ1-4; cdr3_length: 13; v_call: TRBV25-1; cdr3_aa: ASSPRGMQDEKLF
j_call: TRBJ2-7; cdr3_length: 12; v_call: TRBV7-3; cdr3_aa: ASSLSTVSYEQY
j_call: TRBJ2-1; cdr3_length: 15; v_call: TRBV27; cdr3_aa: ASSLSRGSFSYNEQF
j_call: TRBJ2-2; cdr3_length: 14; v_call: TRBV6-5; cdr3_aa: ASSLGLPHATGELF
j_call: TRBJ2-7; cdr3_length: 11; v_call: TRBV27; cdr3_aa: ASSLSTGLQEY
j_call: TRBJ2-1; cdr3_length: 14; v_call: TRBV27; cdr3_aa: ASSLSQAQALHEQF
j_call: TRBJ2-1; cdr3_length: 11; v_call: TRBV7-8; cdr3_aa: ASRRRSGLAEF
j_call: TRBJ1-1; cdr3_length: 13; v_call: TRBV5-1; cdr3_aa: ASSLIPGQGAEAF
j_call: TRBJ1-5; cdr3_length: 13; v_call: TRBV15; cdr3_aa: ATSRDGGDGQPQH
j_call: TRBJ2-2; cdr3_length: 13; v_call: TRBV19; cdr3_aa: ASTTGGANTGELF
j_call: TRBJ2-1; cdr3_length: 16; v_call: TRBV5-4; cdr3_aa: ASSLGGGTTSSYNEQF
j_call: TRBJ2-1; cdr3_length: 15; v_call: TRBV4-1; cdr3_aa: ASSRSGGRSSYNEQF
j_call: TRBJ1-5; cdr3_length: 13; v_call: TRBV9; cdr3_aa: ASSQRGLPNQPQH
j_call: TRBJ1-1; cdr3_length: 12; v_call: TRBV28; cdr3_aa: ASSIGQGHTEAF
j_call: TRBJ1-3; cdr3_length: 11; v_call: TRBV5-1; cdr3_aa: ASSLDRGNTIY
j_call: TRBJ1-1; cdr3_length: 12; v_call: TRBV10-1; cdr3_aa: ASRPRGGGTEAF
j_call: TRBJ1-5; cdr3_length: 11; v_call: TRBV2; cdr3_aa: ASKLAGNQPQH
j_call: TRBJ2-1; cdr3_length: 12; v_call: TRBV5-1; cdr3_aa: ASSLVIATYEQF
j_call: TRBJ1-2; cdr3_length: 10; v_call: TRBV28; cdr3_aa: ASTRSLSGYT
j_call: TRBJ1-3; cdr3_length: 11; v_call: TRBV14; cdr3_aa: ASSQRSGNTIY
j_call: TRBJ2-2; cdr3_length: 13; v_call: TRBV28; cdr3_aa: ASSLQGLNTGELF
j_call: TRBJ2-1; cdr3_length: 16; v_call: TRBV5-4; cdr3_aa: ASSLRGLAGGPSNEQF
j_call: TRBJ1-1; cdr3_length: 12; v_call: TRBV11-3; cdr3_aa: ASSEGGMNTEAF